Listed below are T cell receptor beta chains from one sample, sequenced in a study of early T cells in non-severe SARS-CoV-2 infection. TCRdb re-called the 5' RACE reads through MiXCR, storing one row per CDR3 protein. The sample records about 80,000 distinct CDR3 sequences, 7.5% to 10% being singletons. The sample taken for sequencing was whole blood. The receptors shown here come from an adult who was a healthcare worker with PCR-confirmed SARS-CoV-2 infection or an uninfected control (not recorded which). Both conserved end residues are trimmed from each CDR3. Each record gives: D gene, J gene, V gene, CDR3 protein. The D gene is left open where the match is weak.

-	TRBJ2-7	TRBV20-1	SASWPEDEQY
-	TRBJ2-1	TRBV2	ASSDGTGVLRQF
TRBD2	TRBJ2-1	TRBV4-1	ASSWEGRGNEQF
TRBD2	TRBJ2-1	TRBV5-5	ASSSLGLAGDNEQF
-	TRBJ2-7	TRBV27	ASSLAVSYEQY
-	TRBJ2-1	TRBV2	ASSFTGPPPSNEQF
TRBD1	TRBJ2-5	TRBV7-2	ASSSRQGAGTQY
TRBD2	TRBJ2-5	TRBV28	ASSKGLAGRHKY
TRBD2	TRBJ2-7	TRBV27	ASSLSFSGREVYEQY
-	TRBJ2-6	TRBV10-3	AISESGGANVLT
TRBD2	TRBJ2-1	TRBV7-6	ASSLGSAGGVGEQF
-	TRBJ2-5	TRBV5-1	ASSLVSGGAQETQY
TRBD2	TRBJ2-1	TRBV5-1	ASSYGTSPWDEQF
-	TRBJ2-7	TRBV28	ASNSPDSYEQY
TRBD1	TRBJ2-5	TRBV20-1	SGELGQGRYQETQY
TRBD2	TRBJ2-3	TRBV5-1	ASSPGGSGKTDTQY